The clone carrying this TCR beta chain was seen a handful of times. Its antigen is unidentified. PCR was performed using 60 Vbeta and 13 Jbeta primers. Clones were read by immunoSEQ multiplex PCR, and TCRdb kept only the in-frame ones, dropping some. The table shows approximately 160,000 clones, with approximately 80% occurring only once. This sample is drawn from a study of cytomegalovirus exposure and HLA in healthy donors. Turning to the study itself: Out of approximately 400 genotyped donors, about 84% belonged to the Caucasian-associated ancestry cluster.

Study results and caveats: Trimming of TCR beta V- and J-genes showed a link, identified in a later analysis, to a missense DCLRE1C variant.

This clonotype originated in a woman in her fifties or sixties in good health and CMV-seropositive. Sequencing input: PBMCs.

The CDR3 loop reads CASSLEAQPGTDTQYF. CDR3 sequence (DNA): TGTGCCAGCAGCTTAGAGGCTCAGCCCGGCACAGATACGCAGTATTTT. The V call is TRBV7-3, the J call TRBJ2-3; D call uncertain. Germline V gene lookup returns CDR1 SGHTA and CDR2 FQGTGA. This CDR3 spans 16 amino acids. The V gene lost 2 bases and the J gene lost 1 base, with 13 bases spanning the gap.